This record looks at one TCR beta chain sequence and its context. The sample originates from a study of blood T cell repertoires in COVID-19. Study-wide background: Samples representing acute and convalescent COVID-19 were sourced from the United States, Italy and Spain. T cells, B-cell-depleted T cells, or PBMCs supplied cDNA or gDNA.

Authors' processing steps: How many nucleated cells were present was estimated from reference gene primer amplification. Data came from immunoSEQ multiplex PCR; TCRdb stores just in-frame clones and leaves some out. Clone size and the V and J calls come from that table; the DNA yielded D and trimming. The table shows 75,000 or so clones, with roughly 80% occurring only once. Germline lookup yields CDR1 MNHEY and CDR2 SMNVEV (reference sequence). Trimming took off 4 bases at V and 4 bases at J, with 12 bases between the two ends. The CDR3 has 14 amino acids. The chain has TRBV27 and TRBJ2-3, with a tentative D call TRBD2 (5 bases). Specimen: peripheral blood. This TCR was recovered from a woman of 80 years or more with acute or convalescent COVID-19. Here the CDR3 reads CASSSPGAADTQYF. The CDR3 DNA reads as TGTGCCAGCAGTTCCCCAGGAGCGGCAGATACGCAGTATTTT.